Here is one T cell receptor beta chain with its context. Its antigen remains unidentified. TEMRA cells were enriched by FACS, while CD8+ and CD4+ T cells were obtained through a negative isolation that was performed magnetically. This sample was taken from a study of CD8 T cells in Susac syndrome. Notes on the study in general: Acknowledgment was made by the study that its TCR sequencing and HLA analysis involved a relatively small number of individuals.

A quantity of about 0.5 to 1 ug RNA underwent reverse transcription using random hexamers. Each CDR3 protein is one row after TCRdb ran MiXCR on the immunoSEQ multiplex PCR reads. The top ten clones hold around 0.072% of a sample with 250,000 or so distinct CDR3 sequences, around 95% of them seen once. Trimming pared 3 bases from V and 7 bases from J, leaving 10 bases between. The length of the CDR3 is 13 residues. Per the germline V gene, CDR1 is KGHSH and CDR2 is LQKENI. The gene calls are TRBV18 and TRBJ1-5; D is uncertain. Sequenced input: CD4+ T cells from PBMCs. The sequence came from a human donor with multiple sclerosis. The CDR3 sequence: CASSPARTQPQHF. Here the CDR3 DNA reads TGTGCCAGCTCACCCGCCCGAACCCAGCCCCAGCATTTT.